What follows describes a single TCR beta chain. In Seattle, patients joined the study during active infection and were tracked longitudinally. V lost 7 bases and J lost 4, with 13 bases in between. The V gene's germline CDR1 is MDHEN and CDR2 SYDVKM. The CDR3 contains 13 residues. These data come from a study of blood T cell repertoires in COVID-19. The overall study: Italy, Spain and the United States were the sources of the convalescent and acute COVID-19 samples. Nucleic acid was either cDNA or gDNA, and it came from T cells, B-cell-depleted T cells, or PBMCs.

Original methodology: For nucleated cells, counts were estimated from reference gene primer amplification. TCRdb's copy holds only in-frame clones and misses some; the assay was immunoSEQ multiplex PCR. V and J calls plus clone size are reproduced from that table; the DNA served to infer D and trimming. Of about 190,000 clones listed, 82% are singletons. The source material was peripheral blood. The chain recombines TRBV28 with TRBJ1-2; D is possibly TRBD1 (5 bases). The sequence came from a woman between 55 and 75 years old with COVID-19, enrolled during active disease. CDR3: CASTRAVGYGYTF. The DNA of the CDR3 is TGTGCCAGCACCAGGGCCGTCGGCTATGGCTACACCTTC.